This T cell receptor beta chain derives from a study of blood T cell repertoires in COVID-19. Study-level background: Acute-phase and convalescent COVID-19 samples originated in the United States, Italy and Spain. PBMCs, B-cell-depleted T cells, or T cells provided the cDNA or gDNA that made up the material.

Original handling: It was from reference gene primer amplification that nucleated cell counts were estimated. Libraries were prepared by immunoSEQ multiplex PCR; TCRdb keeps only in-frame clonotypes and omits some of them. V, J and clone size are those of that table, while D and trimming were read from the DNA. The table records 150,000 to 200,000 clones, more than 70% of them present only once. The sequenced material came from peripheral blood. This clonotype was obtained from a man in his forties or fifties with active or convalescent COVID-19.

The CDR3 bases are TGTGCCAGCAGTGAAGCGCTTCTGGGGCGGGAGAACACTGAAGCTTTCTTT. This codes for CASSEALLGRENTEAFF. The chain couples TRBV2 to TRBJ1-1, with D tentatively TRBD1 (5 bases). Per the germline V gene, CDR1 is SNHLY and CDR2 is FYNNEI. The CDR3 runs to 17 residues. V was clipped by 0 bases and J by 1 base, with 15 bases between them.